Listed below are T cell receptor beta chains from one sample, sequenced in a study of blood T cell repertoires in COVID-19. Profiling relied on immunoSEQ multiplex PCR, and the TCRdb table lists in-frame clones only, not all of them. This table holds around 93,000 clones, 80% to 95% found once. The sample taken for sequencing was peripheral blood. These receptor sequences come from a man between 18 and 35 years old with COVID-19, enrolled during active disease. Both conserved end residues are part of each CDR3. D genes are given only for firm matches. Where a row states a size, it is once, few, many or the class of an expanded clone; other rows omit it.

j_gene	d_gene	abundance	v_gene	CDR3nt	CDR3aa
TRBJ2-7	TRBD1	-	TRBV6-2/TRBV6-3	TGTGCCAGCAGTTACGGTCGGGGACAGAGATTCTACGAGCAGTACTTC	CASSYGRGQRFYEQYF
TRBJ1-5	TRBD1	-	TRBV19	TGTGCCAGTAGTGCCACAGGGGAGCTCGGGATAGCCCAGCATTTT	CASSATGELGIAQHF
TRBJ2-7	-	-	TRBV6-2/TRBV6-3	TGTGCCAGCAGTTACTCGGACAACTACGAGCAGTACTTC	CASSYSDNYEQYF
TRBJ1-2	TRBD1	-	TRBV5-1	TGCGCCAGCAGCTTGGAGGGGGACAGGGCCTCTAACTATGGCTACACCTTC	CASSLEGDRASNYGYTF
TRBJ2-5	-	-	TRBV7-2	TGTGCCAGCAGCTTAGTTCTCCAAGAGACCCAGTACTTC	CASSLVLQETQYF
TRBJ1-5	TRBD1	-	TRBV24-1	TGTGCCACCAGTGATGCGGGACAGGGGGCTATTCAGCCCCAGCATTTT	CATSDAGQGAIQPQHF
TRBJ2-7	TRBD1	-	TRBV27	TGTGCCAGCAGTCCGCCGACAGGGGACCCCTACGAGCAGTACTTC	CASSPPTGDPYEQYF
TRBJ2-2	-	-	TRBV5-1	TGCGCCAGCAGGAACAGGGAGAACACCGGGGAGCTGTTTTTT	CASRNRENTGELFF
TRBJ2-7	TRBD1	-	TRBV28	TGTGCCAGCAGCCGCGTCCTCGGGACAGGGCCCTACGAGCAGTACTTC	CASSRVLGTGPYEQYF
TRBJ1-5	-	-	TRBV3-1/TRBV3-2	TGTGCCAGCAGCCAAGACAGTCAGCCCCAGCATTTT	CASSQDSQPQHF
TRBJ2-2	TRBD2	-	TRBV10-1	TGCGCCAGCAGTGAGTCGAATAGCGGGATTCCGAACACCGGGGAGCTGTTTTTT	CASSESNSGIPNTGELFF
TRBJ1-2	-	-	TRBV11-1	TGTGCCAGCAGCTTAAACCGGGACACCTATAACTATGGCTACACCTTC	CASSLNRDTYNYGYTF
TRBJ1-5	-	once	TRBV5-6	TGTGCCAGCAGCTTGGCGGAGGGAGGGTATCAGCCCCAGCATTTT	CASSLAEGGYQPQHF
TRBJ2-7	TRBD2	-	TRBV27	TGTGCCAGCAGTGCCTTGACAGGGCGGTGGACTAGCGGGTACTACGAGCAGTACTTC	CASSALTGRWTSGYYEQYF
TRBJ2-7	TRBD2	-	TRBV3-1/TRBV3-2	TGTGCCAGCAGCCAAGCCTTAGCGGGGACTGTCTACGAGCAGTACTTC	CASSQALAGTVYEQYF
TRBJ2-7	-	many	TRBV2	TGTGCCAGCAGGAAGTCTAGAACCCACGAGCAGTACTTC	CASRKSRTHEQYF
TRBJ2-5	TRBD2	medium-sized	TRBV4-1	TGCGCCAGCAGCCAAGAAGGACTAGCGGGAGGAGAGACCCAGTACTTC	CASSQEGLAGGETQYF
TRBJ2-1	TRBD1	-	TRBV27	TGTGCCAGCAGTTTAGAGGGGACAGGGTCCGTGTGGGGGACAGACAATGAGCAGTTCTTC	CASSLEGTGSVWGTDNEQFF
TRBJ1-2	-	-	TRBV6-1	TGTGCCAGCAGTGAAGGGACAGCTTTCTATGGCTACACCTTC	CASSEGTAFYGYTF
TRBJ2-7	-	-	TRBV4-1	TGCGCCAGCAGCCAAGACGCGACAAACTCCTACGAGCAGTACTTC	CASSQDATNSYEQYF
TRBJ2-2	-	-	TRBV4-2	TGTGCCAGCAGCCCCGACAGAGACACCGGGGAGCTGTTTTTT	CASSPDRDTGELFF
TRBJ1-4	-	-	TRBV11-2	TGTGCCAGCAGCTGGGGAGCGGGAAGGGAAAAACTGCTTTTT	CASSWGAGREKLLF
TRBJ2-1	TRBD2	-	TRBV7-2	TGTGCCAGCAGCTTACGTCCTAGCGGGGGTTACAATGAGCAGTTCTTC	CASSLRPSGGYNEQFF
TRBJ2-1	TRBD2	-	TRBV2	TGTGCCAGCAAGTTGGAAGCGGGATCATCTGAGCAGTTCTTC	CASKLEAGSSEQFF
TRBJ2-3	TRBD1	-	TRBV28	TGTGCCAGCAGGGGGCCCCGGGACAGGGGGTCAGATACGCAGTATTTT	CASRGPRDRGSDTQYF